This T cell receptor (beta chain) was retrieved from a study of blood T cell repertoires in COVID-19. Source study methods: Quantification of nucleated cells was approximated via reference gene primer amplification. Libraries were prepared by immunoSEQ multiplex PCR; TCRdb keeps only in-frame clonotypes and omits some of them. Clone size and the V and J calls come from that table; the DNA yielded D and trimming. The table lists some 510,000 clones, roughly 88% of them singletons. V lost 3 bases and J lost 4, with 9 bases in between. The CDR3 is made up of 13 amino acids. Germline lookup yields CDR1 MDHEN and CDR2 SYDVKM.

Source material: PBMCs or T cells enriched from blood (not recorded which). This sequence joins TRBV28 and TRBJ1-1, with D perhaps matching TRBD1 (5 bases). The source of this sequence is a woman between 35 and 50 years old who had recovered from COVID-19. CDR3 protein: CASSFVGGTEAFF. The DNA for the CDR3 is TGTGCCAGCAGTTTCGTCGGGGGCACTGAAGCTTTCTTT.